These 7 T cell receptor beta chains originate from one sample sequenced in a study of shared clonotypes between healthy human individuals. Method: immunoSEQ multiplex PCR; TCRdb's copy keeps in-frame clones and lacks some. The sample has about 680,000 clones; 92% are singletons. CD45RO-negative CD8 cells positively selected for CCR7 made up the naive population, which excluded terminally differentiated effector memory CD45RA+ cells. Sequencing was carried out using naive CD8+ T cells sorted from blood. These receptors came from a man aged 25-45 years in good health.

The chain carries TRBV15 and TRBJ2-7, with TRBD2 matching 8 bases. The germline CDR1 and CDR2 sequences are LNHNV and YYDKDF (reference sequence). The V segment lost 4 bases and the J segment 3 bases; nucleotides outside the gene matches: 2. CDR3 length equals 13 residues. This chain's CDR3 is CATSIGTSYEQYF. The DNA for the CDR3 is TGTGCCACCAGCATCGGGACTAGCTACGAGCAGTACTTC.

CDR3 sequence: CASSPVPGQGSTNEKLFF. CDR3 coding DNA: TGTGCCAGCAGCCCGGTGCCGGGACAGGGGTCCACTAATGAAAAACTGTTTTTT. The V gene is TRBV2, the J gene TRBJ1-4, with TRBD1 identical over 10 bases. Trimming removed 6 bases from V and 2 bases from J; junction bases left unmatched: 12. This CDR3 is built from 18 residues. Germline V gene sequence: CDR1 SNHLY, CDR2 FYNNEI.

J is TRBJ2-1 and V is TRBV25-1; 9 positions match TRBD2. The CDR3 is 16 residues long. The ends lost 3 bases at V and 9 bases at J; junction bases unmatched: 12. Germline loops: CDR1 MGHDK, CDR2 SYGVNS. The CDR3 DNA sequence: TGTGCCAGCAGTGAGAACGGTCTAGCGGGGCTCAGTGAGCAGTTCTTC. Its protein is CASSENGLAGLSEQFF.

The chain joins TRBV13 to TRBJ2-1, with D uncertain. The V and J ends lost 5 bases and 5 bases respectively, with 13 bases between them. From germline, CDR1 is PRHDT and CDR2 FYEKMQ (reference sequence). CDR3 length: 14 residues. CDR3 in DNA: TGTGCCAGCAGCCCTATAACAACGCACAATGAGCAGTTCTTC. This encodes CASSPITTHNEQFF.

The rearrangement links TRBV6-1 to TRBJ2-5; 7 nucleotides align to TRBD2. The CDR3 contains 15 residues. V was clipped by 4 bases and J by 5 bases; unmatched bases: 10. Looked up from germline, CDR1 is MNHNS and CDR2 is SASEGT. The CDR3 spells CASSARRSGGETQYF. CDR3 in DNA: TGTGCCAGCAGTGCCCGCAGGTCCGGGGGGGAGACCCAGTACTTC.

This clone was detected once. V is TRBV6-5 and J is TRBJ1-2, with TRBD1 matching 7 bases. This CDR3 contains 13 residues. Unmatched junction bases numbered 7, after V lost 8 bases and J lost 4 bases. Germline V gene data show CDR1 as MNHEY and CDR2 as SVGAGI. The CDR3 region is CASRGTALYGYTF. The CDR3 nucleotides are TGTGCCAGCCGCGGGACAGCCCTCTATGGCTACACCTTC.

The gene calls are TRBV19 and TRBJ1-4, with 7 bases lining up with TRBD1. The CDR3 is 17 residues long. CDR1 LNHDA and CDR2 SQIVND come from the germline V gene (reference sequence). J was trimmed by 4 bases and V by 5 bases; bases with no gene match: 13. This CDR3 reads CASSPRRGTADNEKLFF. CDR3 DNA: TGTGCCAGTAGTCCACGAAGGGGGACAGCTGATAATGAAAAACTGTTTTTT.